The 20 T cell receptor beta chains reported below all come from one sample, sequenced in a study of tumor-infiltrating lymphocytes in primary liver carcinoma. Taking about 17-32 mg of unsorted bulk tissue, the authors co-extracted RNA and DNA. Synthesis of TCR beta cDNA was carried out from around 500 ng total RNA with a constant-region primer. Three-round nested multiplex PCR performed with slightly modified ARM-PCR produced the TCR beta libraries. The first two PCR rounds, approximately 10 cycles each, used TRBV1-TRBV30 forward primers and a C-beta reverse primer. MiXCR, run by TCRdb on the multiplex PCR reads, gives a single entry per CDR3 protein. The table lists 80,000 or so distinct CDR3 sequences, 71% of them singletons. The sequenced sample was liver tumor tissue from sampling region 4. Stated subset: tumor region T4, right-lateral pole. The receptor source for this set is an older woman with primary liver carcinoma and hepatitis B virus infection.

The V call is TRBV12-3 or TRBV12-4, the J call TRBJ1-2, with no clear D. V lost 4 bases to trimming and J lost 6 bases, with 24 bases between them. This CDR3 has 17 amino acids. The CDR3 sequence is CASSSRVGSGLRHGYTF. The CDR3 DNA is TGTGCCAGCAGTTCCCGGGTAGGGAGTGGGCTTCGGCATGGCTACACCTTC.

As to this clonotype: One base away lies a much larger clone, so this may be a sequencing read error. The V call is TRBV28, the J call TRBJ1-2; 8 bases map to TRBD1. Germline V gives CDR1 MDHEN, CDR2 SYDVKM. This CDR3 has 13 amino acids. J lost 8 bases, V lost 6 bases, and 8 bases had no gene match. Written as DNA, the CDR3 is TGTGCCAGCAGACTCTCACAGGGGGGGGGCTACACCTTC. It translates to CASRLSQGGGYTF.

In regard to this clonotype: This CDR3 fails to terminate in the conserved phenylalanine or tryptophan, so it likely reflects a read error. The limits of the CDR3 on the DNA are not certain, so only TCRdb's listed CDR3 is given. The J gene is TRBJ1-1, the V gene TRBV6-1; the D call in the table, TRBD1, was not verified against the DNA. Germline CDR1 and CDR2: MNHNS and SASEGT. Ends included, the CDR3 has 15 residues. The CDR3 here is CASRGKAVGNTEAFC.

As concerns this clonotype: An end of the junction differs from the germline gene, which may be a read error. The chain is built from TRBV11-2 and TRBJ2-7, with D perhaps TRBD1 (6 bases). CDR1 and CDR2 from the germline V gene are SGHAT and FQNNGV. CDR3 length: 13 residues. The CDR3 region has the DNA TGTGCAAGCAGTCCGGGACATCACTACGAGCAGTACTTC. Amino acid sequence: CASSPGHHYEQYF.

Turning to this clonotype: One end of the junction is discordant with germline, which a read error may explain. The chain combines TRBV6-5 with TRBJ2-7, with D perhaps TRBD1 (5 bases). Per germline, CDR1 MNHEY and CDR2 SVGAGI. The CDR3 has 13 residues. The CDR3 sequence is CASNQDTGYEKYF. The CDR3 DNA sequence: TGTGCCAGCAATCAGGACACCGGCTACGAGAAGTACTTC.

For this clonotype: One end of the junction fails to match germline, which may point to a read error. The J gene is TRBJ2-7, the V gene TRBV14; D not resolved. The CDR3 extends over 16 amino acids. CDR1 and CDR2 (germline): SGHDN, FVKESK. CDR3 bases: TGTGTCAGCAGCCAAGATGCGGTGGGTCCCGTGCTAGAGCAGTACTTC. It specifies CVSSQDAVGPVLEQYF.

Remarks on this clonotype: One junction end disagrees with the germline gene, perhaps due to a read error. The V and J genes are TRBV11-2 and TRBJ2-3; D uncertain. CDR3 length: 12 residues. The germline V gene encodes CDR1 SGHAT and CDR2 FQNNGV. The DNA for the CDR3 is TGTGTCAGCAGACTCTGGGCGGATACGCAATATTTT. It encodes CVSRLWADTQYF.

As for this clonotype: At one end the junction does not follow the germline gene, possibly because of a read error. The chain carries TRBV6-1 and TRBJ2-7, with no clear D. This CDR3 region has 14 residues. Per the germline V gene, CDR1 is MNHNS and CDR2 is SASEGT. Written as DNA, the CDR3 is TGTGCCAGCAGTGAAGAGGCAGGTCCTTACGAGCTGTACTTC. This codes for CASSEEAGPYELYF.

Concerning this clonotype itself: The germline gene is not matched at one end of the junction; a read error may be the cause. The chain combines TRBV11-3 with TRBJ2-7, with TRBD2 identical over 10 bases. The length of the CDR3 is 20 residues. Germline values: CDR1 SGHNT, CDR2 YENEEA. The CDR3 region has the DNA TGTGCCAGCAGTTTAGAAGCTAGCGGGAGACATCTTCGGACAGCCTACGAGCGGTACTTC. This codes for CASSLEASGRHLRTAYERYF.

With respect to this clonotype: One junction end does not reproduce the germline sequence, and a read error may be involved. The chain couples TRBV11-3 to TRBJ2-3; D is ambiguous. CDR3 length equals 14 residues. Germline values: CDR1 SGHNT, CDR2 YENEEA. This CDR3 reads CASSLDLSSFTPFF. As DNA, the CDR3 is TGCGCCAGCAGCTTAGATCTGTCCAGTTTCACCCCCTTTTTC.

Within the sample, this clonotype is medium-sized. V is TRBV11-3 and J is TRBJ2-7; TRBD1 aligns across 12 bases. The CDR3 covers 15 residues. V lost 3 bases to trimming and J lost 6 bases; unmatched junction nucleotides: 6. Germline CDR1 is SGHNT and CDR2 is YENEEA. This chain's CDR3 is CASSFTGTGGAEQYF. The DNA for the CDR3 is TGTGCCAGCAGCTTCACCGGGACAGGGGGCGCCGAGCAGTACTTC.

Notes on this clonotype: A read error may produce the germline difference seen at one junction end. The chain is built from TRBV6-1 and TRBJ2-7, with TRBD1 as a possible D gene (6 bases). This CDR3 contains 14 residues. Germline lookup yields CDR1 MNHNS and CDR2 SASEGT. In nucleotides, the CDR3 is TGTGCCAGCAGTGCGACAGGATATGCCTACAAGCAGCACTTC. Encoded protein: CASSATGYAYKQHF.

The sample holds one count of this clonotype. Germline and junction disagree at one end, which may indicate a read error. The chain has TRBV6-5 and TRBJ1-2; TRBD1 agrees at 8 bases. Germline V CDR1 and CDR2: MNHEY, SVGAGI. The CDR3 extends over 11 amino acids. Here the CDR3 reads CASSPDRDYTF. DNA for the CDR3: TGCGCCAGCAGCCCGGACAGGGACTACACCTTC.

The J gene is TRBJ1-5, the V gene TRBV20-1; maybe TRBD1 (5 bases). The CDR3 sequence is 16 residues long. Trimming cost V 5 bases and J 0 bases, with 17 bases left between them. Per germline, CDR1 DFQATT and CDR2 SNEGSKA (reference sequence). DNA for the CDR3: TGCAGTGCTCCCACGGAGGGGAGCTATAGCAATCAGCCCCAGCATTTT. Translating it yields CSAPTEGSYSNQPQHF.

This clonotype was detected a few times. A much larger clone differs by one base, so this may be a read error. V and J are TRBV6-5 and TRBJ2-3, with 8 positions matching TRBD2. The CDR3 covers 13 residues. Germline assignment: CDR1 MNHEY and CDR2 SVGAGI. CDR3 sequence reads: CAGRGGGLDTQYF. The CDR3 nucleotides read TGTGCCGGCAGAGGCGGGGGGCTTGATACGCAGTATTTT.

In the case of this clonotype: The final CDR3 position lacks the conserved phenylalanine or tryptophan, pointing to a likely read error. The chain combines TRBV10-2 with TRBJ1-6, with D tentatively TRBD1 (6 bases). This CDR3 has 17 residues. Germline V gives CDR1 WSHSY, CDR2 SAAADI. The CDR3 DNA sequence: TGCGTCGGCAGTGAGCGGGTCACAGGGCTAGTCCGATCACCCCTCCACTCT. This sequence encodes CVGSERVTGLVRSPLHS.

Concerning this clonotype itself: This may arise from a read error, as a much more abundant clone is one base away. The CDR3 does not end in the conserved phenylalanine or tryptophan, so this is likely a read error. This sequence joins TRBV13 and TRBJ2-1, with TRBD1 as a possible D gene (6 bases). Germline assignment: CDR1 PRHDT and CDR2 FYEKMQ (reference sequence). The CDR3 spans 15 residues. V lost 3 bases to trimming and J lost 6 bases, with 15 bases between them. The CDR3 sequence: CASSFYGTRGNEQFL. In nucleotides, the CDR3 is TGTGCCAGCAGCTTCTACGGGACAAGAGGCAATGAGCAGTTCTTA.

Notes on this clonotype: This clone may be a read error of a much larger clone one base away. The chain couples TRBV28 to TRBJ1-1; D is undetermined. The CDR3 loop spans 12 amino acids. CDR1 MDHEN and CDR2 SYDVKM come from the germline V gene. The CDR3 spells CVSSTQIFEAFF. The CDR3 DNA is TGTGTCAGCAGTACGCAGATCTTCGAAGCTTTCTTT.

As regards this clonotype: This may be a read error: a much more frequent sequence differs by one nucleotide. This chain joins TRBV28 and TRBJ2-5, with D uncertain. Germline V gene data show CDR1 as MDHEN and CDR2 as SYDVKM. The CDR3 contains 13 residues. The CDR3 coding sequence is TGTACCAGCAATCCGAACACCCAAGAGACCCAGTACTTC. This codes for CTSNPNTQETQYF.

This sequence joins TRBV20-1 and TRBJ2-7, with D uncertain. Germline CDR1 DFQATT, CDR2 SNEGSKA (reference sequence). The CDR3 contains 15 residues. Trimming cost V 2 bases and J 2 bases, with 16 bases left between them. This CDR3 is CSARILALSAYEQYF. In nucleotides, the CDR3 is TGCAGTGCTAGAATCTTGGCGCTTTCCGCCTACGAGCAGTACTTC.